The following is a T cell receptor (beta chain) sequence with its context. Its antigen remains unidentified. This CDR3 contains 15 residues. V lost 1 base to trimming and J lost 2 bases, with 10 bases between them. CDR1 and CDR2 (germline): LNHNV, YYDKDF (reference sequence). The repertoire was sequenced with immunoSEQ multiplex PCR; TCRdb's copy has only in-frame clones and lacks some. Of tens of thousands of clones listed, around 95% were seen once; the top ten hold 0.37%. This entry is derived from a study of Tregs in tolerant kidney transplant recipients. The V and J genes are TRBV15 and TRBJ2-3; the D gene is possibly TRBD2 (5 bases). Sequenced sample: Tregs from blood cultured with allogeneic cells. The source of this sequence is a human donor in good health. The CDR3 DNA follows: TGTGCCACCAGCAGAGGGCGAGGGTCCACAGATACGCAGTATTTT. Translated, it gives CATSRGRGSTDTQYF.